This is a list of T cell receptor beta chains from one sample in a study of T-cell reconstitution after alpha-beta-depleted transplantation in children. MiXCR, applied by TCRdb to the PCR reads, yields one record per CDR3 protein. The profile covers more than 250,000 distinct CDR3 sequences, with about a tenth appearing a single time and over 9% taken by the ten largest. This specimen was PBMCs from the stem cell graft donor, taken from the stem cell graft. The receptors derive from a human donor who donated a stem cell graft to a child with SCID. The CDR3 runs from the conserved cysteine through the conserved F or W. A D gene is named only where the DNA matches it firmly. Some rows have no size entry. The others give once, few or many, or a class for an expanded clone.

D,V,size,J,CDR3,DNA
TRBD2,TRBV29-1,many,TRBJ2-1,CSVASGPTLLAGGGDEQFF,TGCAGCGTTGCCAGTGGCCCAACCCTACTAGCGGGGGGAGGCGATGAGCAGTTCTTC
-,TRBV5-1,few,TRBJ2-2,CASSFYQSGELFF,TGCGCCAGCAGCTTTTACCAGAGCGGGGAGCTGTTTTTT
-,TRBV18,many,TRBJ1-1,CASSPPGDTEAFF,TGTGCCAGCTCACCACCGGGGGACACTGAAGCTTTCTTT
-,TRBV6-5,-,TRBJ1-2,CASSYLLGANYGYTF,TGTGCCAGCAGTTACCTTCTCGGAGCTAACTATGGCTACACCTTC
-,TRBV12-3/TRBV12-4,many,TRBJ1-1,CASSSYNPRGLSEAFF,TGTGCCAGCAGTTCCTATAACCCCCGGGGATTGTCTGAAGCTTTCTTT
TRBD1,TRBV11-1,few,TRBJ1-2,CASSLLLGDRGFAGGYTF,TGTGCCAGCAGCTTATTGCTAGGAGACAGGGGTTTCGCCGGTGGCTACACCTTC
-,TRBV20-1,few,TRBJ1-3,CSASSTETGNTIYF,TGCAGTGCTAGTTCGACCGAGACTGGAAACACCATATATTTT
TRBD1,TRBV19,-,TRBJ2-1,CASSPHPGTAEQFF,TGTGCCAGTAGTCCCCACCCGGGGACAGCCGAGCAGTTCTTC
-,TRBV20-1,-,TRBJ1-6,CSASVSGSGSPLHF,TGCAGTGCTAGTGTGTCAGGGAGCGGTTCACCCCTCCACTTT
-,TRBV15,-,TRBJ2-7,CATSRQGSYEQYF,TGTGCCACCAGCAGACAGGGCTCCTACGAGCAGTACTTC
TRBD2,TRBV12-3/TRBV12-4,many,TRBJ2-3,CASSSEWRGSTDTQYF,TGTGCCAGCAGTTCCGAATGGCGGGGGAGCACAGATACGCAGTATTTT
TRBD2,TRBV10-2,few,TRBJ2-7,CASSEAGGAYEQYF,TGCGCCAGCAGCGAAGCGGGGGGAGCCTACGAGCAGTACTTC
-,TRBV2,few,TRBJ2-3,CASRWGDTQYF,TGTGCCAGCAGGTGGGGAGATACGCAGTATTTT
-,TRBV7-9,-,TRBJ2-3,CASSSTNTDTQYF,TGTGCCAGCAGCTCTACCAACACAGATACGCAGTATTTT
TRBD2,TRBV2,-,TRBJ2-3,CASGGGNTDTQYF,TGTGCCAGCGGGGGGGGAAACACAGATACGCAGTATTTT
-,TRBV4-1,few,TRBJ2-1,CASSQDDGGGSNEQFF,TGCGCCAGCAGCCAAGATGATGGCGGGGGCTCAAATGAGCAGTTCTTC
-,TRBV12-3/TRBV12-4,few,TRBJ2-2,CASSEVAGELFF,TGTGCCAGTAGCGAGGTGGCCGGGGAGCTGTTTTTT
-,TRBV10-2,few,TRBJ1-1,CASKSGLATEAFF,TGCGCCAGCAAGTCGGGTTTGGCCACTGAAGCTTTCTTT
-,TRBV10-3,few,TRBJ1-1,CAISERENTEAFF,TGTGCCATCAGTGAGAGGGAGAACACTGAAGCTTTCTTT
TRBD2,TRBV10-3,-,TRBJ2-3,CAISATSAWADTQYF,TGTGCCATCAGTGCGACTAGCGCTTGGGCAGATACGCAGTATTTT
TRBD1,TRBV4-1,many,TRBJ1-1,CASSQQGAGTEAFF,TGCGCCAGCAGCCAACAGGGGGCCGGCACTGAAGCTTTCTTT
-,TRBV11-3,many,TRBJ2-7,CASSLVAGEQYF,TGTGCCAGCAGCTTAGTTGCGGGCGAGCAGTACTTC
-,TRBV5-1,-,TRBJ2-1,CASSEGTPTYNEQFF,TGCGCCAGCAGCGAAGGGACTCCTACCTACAATGAGCAGTTCTTC
-,TRBV12-3/TRBV12-4,many,TRBJ1-1,CASSFRGSRDTEAFF,TGTGCCAGCAGTTTTAGGGGGTCTCGGGACACTGAAGCTTTCTTT
-,TRBV9,few,TRBJ1-2,CASTDPGSGYTF,TGTGCCAGCACCGACCCCGGGAGTGGCTACACCTTC
-,TRBV5-1,many,TRBJ2-2,CASSEEGSSNTGELFF,TGCGCCAGCAGCGAGGAGGGGTCCTCGAACACCGGGGAGCTGTTTTTT
TRBD2,TRBV10-1,many,TRBJ2-3,CASRSGGTDTQYF,TGCGCCAGCAGAAGCGGGGGCACAGATACGCAGTATTTT
-,TRBV10-2,many,TRBJ1-2,CASSLEGVYGYTF,TGCGCCAGCAGTCTAGAGGGGGTCTATGGCTACACCTTC
TRBD1,TRBV4-1,-,TRBJ2-3,CASSQGPGQGAIEVDTQYF,TGCGCCAGCAGCCAAGGACCGGGACAGGGGGCTATTGAGGTGGATACGCAGTATTTT
-,TRBV20-1,-,TRBJ1-2,CSARPSNYGYTF,TGCAGTGCTAGACCCAGTAACTATGGCTACACCTTC
TRBD2,TRBV15,many,TRBJ2-1,CATSLAGNIYNEQFF,TGTGCCACCTCGTTAGCGGGGAACATCTACAATGAGCAGTTCTTC
-,TRBV5-6,-,TRBJ1-2,CASSYLDQGFHGYTF,TGTGCCAGCAGCTACCTAGACCAGGGATTTCATGGCTACACCTTC
-,TRBV25-1,few,TRBJ1-1,CASSEYIGGSTEAFF,TGTGCCAGCAGTGAATATATCGGGGGCTCCACTGAAGCTTTCTTT
-,TRBV12-3/TRBV12-4,few,TRBJ1-2,CASKPGGQTYGYTF,TGTGCCAGCAAACCTGGGGGGCAGACCTATGGCTACACCTTC
TRBD2,TRBV20-1,many,TRBJ2-5,CSRGVAGGPAETQYF,TGCAGCCGGGGGGTAGCGGGGGGGCCAGCAGAGACCCAGTACTTC
-,TRBV24-1,few,TRBJ2-2,CATSEATRSRHTGELFF,TGTGCCACCAGTGAAGCAACTAGATCACGGCACACCGGGGAGCTGTTTTTT
-,TRBV10-2,many,TRBJ2-3,CASRPDSFGTDTQYF,TGCGCCAGCAGACCTGACAGCTTCGGCACAGATACGCAGTATTTT
TRBD1,TRBV7-9,-,TRBJ2-7,CASSSRVGQGSEQYF,TGTGCCAGCAGTTCTAGGGTGGGACAGGGAAGCGAGCAGTACTTC
TRBD2,TRBV7-2,-,TRBJ2-1,CASSLVAGGQDNEQFF,TGTGCCAGCAGCTTAGTAGCGGGGGGCCAGGACAATGAGCAGTTCTTC
-,TRBV7-9,-,TRBJ1-1,CASSSTSGGLAEAFF,TGTGCCAGCAGCTCCACGTCGGGGGGGTTGGCTGAAGCTTTCTTT
-,TRBV7-8,many,TRBJ1-3,CASIGGNTIYF,TGTGCCAGCATAGGGGGAAACACCATATATTTT
TRBD1,TRBV5-1,-,TRBJ1-1,CASSPGQGGVEAFF,TGCGCCAGCAGCCCGGGACAGGGCGGTGTGGAAGCTTTCTTT
-,TRBV27,many,TRBJ1-1,CASRTNTEAFF,TGTGCCAGCAGAACAAACACTGAAGCTTTCTTT
-,TRBV18,-,TRBJ1-2,CASSPPYGGHYGYTF,TGTGCCAGCTCACCACCTTACGGCGGCCACTATGGCTACACCTTC
-,TRBV18,-,TRBJ1-4,CASSPLGKLFF,TGTGCCAGCTCACCCCTCGGCAAACTGTTTTTT
TRBD1,TRBV5-1,many,TRBJ1-1,CASSFSTGGNTEAFF,TGCGCCAGCAGCTTCTCCACAGGGGGTAACACTGAAGCTTTCTTT
-,TRBV20-1,-,TRBJ2-7,CSARERGSVHEQYF,TGCAGTGCTAGAGAACGGGGGAGTGTCCACGAGCAGTACTTC
TRBD2,TRBV11-2,few,TRBJ2-1,CASSLGTSGGLYEQFF,TGTGCCAGCAGCCTGGGGACTAGCGGGGGGCTCTATGAGCAGTTCTTC
-,TRBV6-1,-,TRBJ1-2,CASSGLRVPYGYTF,TGTGCCAGCAGTGGCCTTCGGGTTCCGTATGGCTACACCTTC
-,TRBV3-1,few,TRBJ1-4,CASSQEGGRNEKLFF,TGTGCCAGCAGCCAAGAGGGGGGCAGGAATGAAAAACTGTTTTTT
-,TRBV5-1,-,TRBJ2-5,CASSLADSVQETQYF,TGCGCCAGCAGCTTGGCGGACAGCGTCCAAGAGACCCAGTACTTC
TRBD1,TRBV19,many,TRBJ1-1,CASKGQGNTEAFF,TGTGCCAGTAAGGGACAGGGGAACACTGAAGCTTTCTTT